This T cell receptor beta chain was recovered during a study of blood T cell repertoires in COVID-19. Germline V gives CDR1 LNHDA, CDR2 SQIVND (reference sequence). There are 16 residues in the CDR3. The ends lost 2 bases at V and 6 bases at J; junction bases unmatched: 7. Generated by immunoSEQ multiplex PCR, the TCRdb table keeps only in-frame clones and is missing some. In the table there are some 170,000 clones, 82% of which are singletons. The specimen was peripheral blood. The origin of this receptor is a woman in her seventies with acute or convalescent COVID-19. V gene TRBV19 combines with J gene TRBJ1-6; TRBD1 aligns across 7 bases. CDR3 in amino acids: CASSIIRDRPNSPLHF. The DNA for the CDR3 is TGTGCCAGTAGTATAATCCGGGACAGACCTAATTCACCCCTCCACTTT.